This TCR beta chain came from a study of blood T cells in healthy people across ages. The second PCR ran roughly 7 to 12 cycles with a sample-barcoded 5' primer and J-beta primers. TCRdb ran MiXCR on the 5' RACE reads and lists one entry per CDR3 protein. The sample has 1.5 million to 2 million distinct CDR3 sequences, 34% seen once. This clonotype was seen a few times. Sample donors were healthy Caucasian individuals that came from Russia, aged roughly 6 to 95. The sequencing input was blood. The clonotype originates from a woman aged 25 to 39 in good health.

Here the CDR3 reads CASSYVVVSGYTF. In nucleotides, the CDR3 is TGTGCCAGCAGCTACGTCGTTGTCTCCGGCTACACCTTC. The gene calls are TRBV16 and TRBJ1-2; D gene unclear. Germline-derived CDR1 and CDR2 are KGHSY and FQNENV. V lost 5 bases and J lost 8, with 15 bases in between. This CDR3 spans 13 amino acids.